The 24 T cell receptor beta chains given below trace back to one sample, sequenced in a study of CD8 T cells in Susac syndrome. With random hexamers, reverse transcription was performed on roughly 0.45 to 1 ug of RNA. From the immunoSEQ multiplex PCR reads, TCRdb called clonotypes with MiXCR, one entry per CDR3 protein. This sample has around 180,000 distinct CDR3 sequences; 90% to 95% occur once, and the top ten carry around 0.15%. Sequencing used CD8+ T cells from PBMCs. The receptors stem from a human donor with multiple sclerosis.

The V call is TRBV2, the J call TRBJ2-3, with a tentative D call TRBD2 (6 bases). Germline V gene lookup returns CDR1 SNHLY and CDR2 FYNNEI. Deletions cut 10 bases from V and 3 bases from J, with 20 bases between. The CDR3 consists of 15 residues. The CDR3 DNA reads TGTGCCACAGGGCAGGAGGGTCAGGAGACAGATACGCAGTATTTT. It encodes CATGQEGQETDTQYF.

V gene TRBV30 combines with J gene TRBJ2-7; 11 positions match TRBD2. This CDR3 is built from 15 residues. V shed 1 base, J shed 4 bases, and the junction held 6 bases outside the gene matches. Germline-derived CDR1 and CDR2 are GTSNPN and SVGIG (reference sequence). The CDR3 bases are TGTGCCTGGAGTGGGCTAGCGGGAGGCTCTTACGAGCAGTACTTC. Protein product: CAWSGLAGGSYEQYF.

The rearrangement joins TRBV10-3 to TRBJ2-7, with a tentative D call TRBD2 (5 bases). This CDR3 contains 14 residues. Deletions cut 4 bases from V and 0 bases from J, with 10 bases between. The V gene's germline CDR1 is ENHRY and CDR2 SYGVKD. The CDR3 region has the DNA TGTGCCATCAGTGTAGGACTCAGCTCCTACGAGCAGTACTTC. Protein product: CAISVGLSSYEQYF.

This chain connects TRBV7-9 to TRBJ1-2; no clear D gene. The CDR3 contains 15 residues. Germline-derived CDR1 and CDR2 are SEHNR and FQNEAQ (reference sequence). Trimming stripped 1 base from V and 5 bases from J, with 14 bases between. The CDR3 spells CASSLGATPLYGYTF. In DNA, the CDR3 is TGTGCCAGCAGCTTAGGAGCGACCCCACTTTATGGCTACACCTTC.

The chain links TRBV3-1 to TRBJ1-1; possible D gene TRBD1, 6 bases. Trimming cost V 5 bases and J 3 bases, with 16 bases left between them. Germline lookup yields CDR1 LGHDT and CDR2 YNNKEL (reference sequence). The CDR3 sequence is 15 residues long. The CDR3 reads CASSTGTSKDTEAFF. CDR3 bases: TGTGCCAGCAGCACCGGGACATCCAAGGACACTGAAGCTTTCTTT.

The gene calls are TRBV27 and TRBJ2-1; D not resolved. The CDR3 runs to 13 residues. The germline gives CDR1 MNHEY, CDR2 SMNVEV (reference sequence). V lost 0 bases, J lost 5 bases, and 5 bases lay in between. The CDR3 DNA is TGTGCCAGCAGTTTATCGGTGCACAATGAGCAGTTCTTC. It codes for CASSLSVHNEQFF.

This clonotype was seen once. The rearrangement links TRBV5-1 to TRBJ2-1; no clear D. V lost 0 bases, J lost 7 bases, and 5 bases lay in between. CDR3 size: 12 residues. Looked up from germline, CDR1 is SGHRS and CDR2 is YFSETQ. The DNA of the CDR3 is TGCGCCAGCAGCTTGGAGAAGAATGAGCAGTTCTTC. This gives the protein CASSLEKNEQFF.

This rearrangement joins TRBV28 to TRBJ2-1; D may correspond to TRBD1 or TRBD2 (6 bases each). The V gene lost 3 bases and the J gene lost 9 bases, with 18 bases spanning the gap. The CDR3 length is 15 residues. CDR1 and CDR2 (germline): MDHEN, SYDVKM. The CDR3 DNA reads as TGTGCCAGCAGTTTTGGGCAGGGGAGGTTCGGTGAGCAGTTCTTC. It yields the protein CASSFGQGRFGEQFF.

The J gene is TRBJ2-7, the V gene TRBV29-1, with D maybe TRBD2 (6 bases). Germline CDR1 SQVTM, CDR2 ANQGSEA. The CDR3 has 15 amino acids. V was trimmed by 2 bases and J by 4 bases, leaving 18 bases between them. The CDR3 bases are TGCAGCGTTGAAACGGAGGGAAGAGGATCGTACGAGCAGTACTTC. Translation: CSVETEGRGSYEQYF.

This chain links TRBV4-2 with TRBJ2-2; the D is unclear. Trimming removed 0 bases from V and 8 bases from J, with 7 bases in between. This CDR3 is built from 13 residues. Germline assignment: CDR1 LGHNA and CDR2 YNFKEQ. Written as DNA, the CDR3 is TGTGCCAGCAGCCAAGATGCTCGGGGGGAGCTGTTTTTT. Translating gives CASSQDARGELFF.

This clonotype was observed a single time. CDR3 protein: CSVIRAGAYEQYF. CDR3 DNA sequence: TGCAGCGTTATCAGAGCGGGCGCTTACGAGCAGTACTTC. This sequence joins TRBV29-1 and TRBJ2-7, with a possible D match to TRBD2 (6 bases). V shed 5 bases and J shed 4 bases, with 15 bases lying between them. CDR1 is SQVTM and CDR2 is ANQGSEA in the germline V gene. This CDR3 is built from 13 residues.

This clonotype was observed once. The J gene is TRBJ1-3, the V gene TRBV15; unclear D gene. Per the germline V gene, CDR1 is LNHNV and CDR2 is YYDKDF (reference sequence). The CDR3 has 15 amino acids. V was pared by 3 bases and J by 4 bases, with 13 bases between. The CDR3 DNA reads TGTGCCACCAGCAGGGGGTCCGGCAGCGGAAACACCATATATTTT. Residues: CATSRGSGSGNTIYF.

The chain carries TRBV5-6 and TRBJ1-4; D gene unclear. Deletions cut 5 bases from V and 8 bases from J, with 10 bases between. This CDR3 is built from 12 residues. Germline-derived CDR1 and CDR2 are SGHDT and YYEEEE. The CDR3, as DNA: TGTGCCAGCAGTGGGGATGAGGAAAAACTGTTTTTT. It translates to CASSGDEEKLFF.

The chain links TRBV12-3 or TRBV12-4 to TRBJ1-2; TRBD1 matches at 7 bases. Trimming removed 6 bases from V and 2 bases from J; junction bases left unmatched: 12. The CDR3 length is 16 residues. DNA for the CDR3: TGTGCCAGCAGAATATCCGAACAGGGGCGCAACTATGGCTACACCTTC. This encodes CASRISEQGRNYGYTF.

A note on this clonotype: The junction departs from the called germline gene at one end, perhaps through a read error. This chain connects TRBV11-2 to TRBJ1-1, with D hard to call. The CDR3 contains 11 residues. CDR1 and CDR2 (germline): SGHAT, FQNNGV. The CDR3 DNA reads TGTGCCAGCAGTTTAGAGGCTGAAGCTTTCTTT. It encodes CASSLEAEAFF.

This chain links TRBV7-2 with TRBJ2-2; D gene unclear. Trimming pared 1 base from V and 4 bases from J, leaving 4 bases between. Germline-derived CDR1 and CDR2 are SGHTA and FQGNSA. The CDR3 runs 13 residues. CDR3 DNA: TGTGCCAGCAGCTTAGTTACCACCGGGGAGCTGTTTTTT. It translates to CASSLVTTGELFF.

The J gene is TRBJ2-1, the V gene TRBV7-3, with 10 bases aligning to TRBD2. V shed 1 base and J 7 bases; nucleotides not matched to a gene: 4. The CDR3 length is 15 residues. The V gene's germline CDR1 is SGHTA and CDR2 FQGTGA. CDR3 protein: CASSLIAGGGNEQFF. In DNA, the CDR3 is TGTGCCAGCAGCTTAATAGCGGGAGGAGGGAATGAGCAGTTCTTC. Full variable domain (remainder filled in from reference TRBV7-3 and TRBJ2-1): GAGVSQTPSNKVTEKGKYVELRCDPISGHTALYWYRQSLGQGPEFLIYFQGTGAADDSGLPNDRFFAVRPEGSVSTLKIQRTERGDSAVYLCASSLIAGGGNEQFFGPGTRLTVL.

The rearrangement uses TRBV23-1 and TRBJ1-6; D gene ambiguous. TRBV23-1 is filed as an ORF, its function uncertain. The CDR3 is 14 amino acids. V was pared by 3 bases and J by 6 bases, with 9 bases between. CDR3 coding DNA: TGCGCCAGCAGTCACGGCAGGCCTAATTCACCCCTCCACTTT. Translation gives CASSHGRPNSPLHF.

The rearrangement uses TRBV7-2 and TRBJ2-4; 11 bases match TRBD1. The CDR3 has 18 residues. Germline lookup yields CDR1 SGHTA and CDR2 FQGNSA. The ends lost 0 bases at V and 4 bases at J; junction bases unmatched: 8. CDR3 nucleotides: TGTGCCAGCAGCTTAGCTCCCGGACAGGGGGCTCCTAAAAACATTCAGTACTTC. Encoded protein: CASSLAPGQGAPKNIQYF.

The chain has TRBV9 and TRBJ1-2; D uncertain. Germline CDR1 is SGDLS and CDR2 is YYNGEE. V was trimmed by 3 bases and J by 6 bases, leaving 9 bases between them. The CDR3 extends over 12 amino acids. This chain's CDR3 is CASSDRLDGYTF. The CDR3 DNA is TGTGCCAGCAGCGACCGCCTAGATGGCTACACCTTC.

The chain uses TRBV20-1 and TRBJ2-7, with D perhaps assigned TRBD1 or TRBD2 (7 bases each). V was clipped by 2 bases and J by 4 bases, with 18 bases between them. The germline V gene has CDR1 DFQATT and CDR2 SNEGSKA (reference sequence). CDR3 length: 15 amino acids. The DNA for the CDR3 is TGCAGTGCTAGATTGAGTCGCAGGGGGGGATACGAGCAGTACTTC. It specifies CSARLSRRGGYEQYF.

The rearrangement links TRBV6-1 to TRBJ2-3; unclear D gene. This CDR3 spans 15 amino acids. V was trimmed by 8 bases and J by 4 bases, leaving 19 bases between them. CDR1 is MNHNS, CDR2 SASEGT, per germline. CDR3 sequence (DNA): TGTGCCAGCCAAGTTTTCCGGCCCGTAGCAGATACGCAGTATTTT. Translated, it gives CASQVFRPVADTQYF.

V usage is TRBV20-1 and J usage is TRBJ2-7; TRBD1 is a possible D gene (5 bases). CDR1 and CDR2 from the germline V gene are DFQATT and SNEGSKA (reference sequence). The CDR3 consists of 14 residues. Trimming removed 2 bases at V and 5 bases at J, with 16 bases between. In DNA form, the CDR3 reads TGCAGTGCTAGAAACTATAGGGGCACCCACGAGCAGTACTTC. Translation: CSARNYRGTHEQYF.

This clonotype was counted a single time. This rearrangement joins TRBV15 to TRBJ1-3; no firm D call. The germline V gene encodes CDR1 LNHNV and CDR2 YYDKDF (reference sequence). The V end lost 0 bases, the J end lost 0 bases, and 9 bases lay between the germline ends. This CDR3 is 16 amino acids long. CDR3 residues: CATSRDWRDSGNTIYF. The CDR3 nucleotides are TGTGCCACCAGCAGAGATTGGAGAGACTCTGGAAACACCATATATTTT.